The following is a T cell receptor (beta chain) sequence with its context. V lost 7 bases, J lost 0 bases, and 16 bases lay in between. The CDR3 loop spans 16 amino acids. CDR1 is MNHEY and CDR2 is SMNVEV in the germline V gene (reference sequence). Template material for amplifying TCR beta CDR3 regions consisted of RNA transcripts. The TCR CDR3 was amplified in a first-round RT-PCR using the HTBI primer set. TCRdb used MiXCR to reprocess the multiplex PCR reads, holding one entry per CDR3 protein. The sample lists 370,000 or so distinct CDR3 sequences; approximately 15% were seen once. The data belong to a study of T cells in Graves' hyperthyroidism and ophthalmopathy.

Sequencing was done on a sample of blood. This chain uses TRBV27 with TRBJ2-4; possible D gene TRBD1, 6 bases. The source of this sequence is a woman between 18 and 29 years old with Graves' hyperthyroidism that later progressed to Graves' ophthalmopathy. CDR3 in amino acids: CASKLRSQGAKNIQYF. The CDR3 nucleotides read TGTGCCAGCAAATTACGCTCACAGGGAGCCAAAAACATTCAGTACTTC.